This TCR beta chain appears in the sequencing data of a study of identical twins. General observations from the study: Out-of-frame alpha sequences shared by twins showed excess low generation probability. Insertions ran lower in abundant cord blood beta clonotypes, though not in memory repertoires. Within beta out-of-frame sequences, the excess sharing observed between twins was weaker.

Healthy Caucasians, and only they, were the donors. J was trimmed by 0 bases and V by 6 bases; bases with no gene match: 4. There are 14 residues in the CDR3. Germline assignment: CDR1 DFQATT and CDR2 SNEGSKA (reference sequence). This clonotype turned up a few times. What it binds is not known. TCRdb independently ran MiXCR on the 5' RACE reads; one entry per CDR3 protein. This sample has roughly 700,000 distinct CDR3 sequences, with 8.5% to 9.5% found just once. The same sample was also studied in work on yellow fever vaccine responses in identical twins.

This sequence originates from a woman between 18 and 29 years old in good health. The V and J genes are TRBV20-1 and TRBJ2-2; TRBD2 matches 7 bases. Material for sequencing was PBMCs. DNA for the CDR3: TGCAGTGCAAAAAGCGGGGCGAACACCGGGGAGCTGTTTTTT. Its translation: CSAKSGANTGELFF.